The 20 T cell receptor beta chains below all came from one sample that was sequenced in a study of blood T cell repertoires in COVID-19. Profiled with immunoSEQ multiplex PCR; TCRdb holds only in-frame clones, not every one. The table shows about 140,000 clones, with about 91% occurring only once. The source material was peripheral blood. All receptors derive from a woman aged 60-70 years with acute or convalescent COVID-19.

In DNA form, the CDR3 reads TGTGCCAGTAGTCCAACAGGGGGCTACACTGAAGCTTTCTTT. Protein: CASSPTGGYTEAFF. The V call is TRBV19, the J call TRBJ1-1; 9 nucleotides line up with TRBD1. Trimming at V came to 5 bases and at J to 3 bases, leaving 4 bases not matched to a gene. This CDR3 has 14 residues. Germline-derived CDR1 and CDR2 are LNHDA and SQIVND (reference sequence).

The chain combines TRBV21-1 with TRBJ1-3; TRBD1, the table's D call, was not compared with the DNA. TRBV21-1 corresponds to a pseudogene. The CDR3 is made up of 15 amino acids. CDR3 nucleotide sequence: TGTGCCAGATGGACCAGGGGGTACTCTGGAAACACCATATATTTT. It translates to CARWTRGYSGNTIYF.

The chain has TRBV2 and TRBJ1-2, with no clear D. CDR1 and CDR2 (germline): SNHLY, FYNNEI. Trimming removed 6 bases from V and 4 bases from J, with 15 bases in between. This CDR3 spans 14 amino acids. Here the CDR3 DNA reads TGTGCCAGCAGCGAGTCAGGAAGCGGCTATGGCTACACCTTC. Its translation: CASSESGSGYGYTF.

J is TRBJ2-2 and V is TRBV19; TRBD2 matches at 9 bases. This CDR3 contains 14 residues. The V segment lost 7 bases and the J segment 2 bases; nucleotides outside the gene matches: 2. Germline CDR1 reads LNHDA; CDR2 reads SQIVND (reference sequence). CDR3 sequence reads: CASMRGGNTGELFF. The CDR3, as DNA: TGTGCCAGTATGCGGGGGGGAAACACCGGGGAGCTGTTTTTT.

The chain combines TRBV18 with TRBJ2-3; a possible D gene is TRBD1 (6 bases). Looked up from germline, CDR1 is KGHSH and CDR2 is LQKENI. CDR3 length: 16 residues. Trimming stripped 6 bases from V and 1 base from J, with 17 bases between. CDR3 bases: TGTGCCAGCTCGCGTGTCAGGGGTGCCGGCACAGATACGCAGTATTTT. This encodes CASSRVRGAGTDTQYF.

The chain carries TRBV4-3 and TRBJ1-4; D may be TRBD1 (6 bases). The CDR3 covers 16 residues. Germline CDR1 LGHNA, CDR2 YSLEER. V was shortened by 2 bases and J by 7 bases, with 17 bases between the two germline ends. CDR3 sequence: CASSQNAAGASEKLFF. The CDR3 DNA follows: TGCGCCAGCAGCCAAAATGCTGCGGGGGCAAGTGAAAAACTGTTTTTT.

The J gene is TRBJ1-5, the V gene TRBV7-8; a possible D gene is TRBD1 (6 bases). The CDR3 spans 16 residues. Deletions cut 2 bases from V and 4 bases from J, with 15 bases between. Germline CDR1 and CDR2: SGHVS and FQNEAQ. CDR3 residues: CASSLLQGGPNQPQHF. As DNA, the CDR3 is TGTGCCAGCAGCTTATTACAGGGCGGGCCGAATCAGCCCCAGCATTTT.

This clone has a single count. The CDR3 DNA sequence: TGTGCCAGCAGCCCATTCGGTGTACTAGCGATGAATGAGCAGTTCTTC. This sequence encodes CASSPFGVLAMNEQFF. The chain links TRBV3-1 (or the pseudogene TRBV3-2) to TRBJ2-1; 7 bases match TRBD2. V trimming: 4 bases; J trimming: 7 bases; junction bases outside the gene matches: 13. CDR1 and CDR2 (germline): LGHDT, YNNKEL (reference sequence). The CDR3 consists of 16 residues.

The CDR3 sequence: CASSRDRVEQPQHF. As DNA, the CDR3 is TGTGCCTCCTCGCGGGACAGGGTGGAACAGCCCCAGCATTTT. The chain carries TRBV30 and TRBJ1-5, with 9 bases aligning to TRBD1. Germline trimming cut 7 bases from V and 7 bases from J; bases unmatched to any gene: 11. The CDR3 has 14 residues. The germline V gene encodes CDR1 GTSNPN and CDR2 SVGIG (reference sequence).

In this sample, this clone turned up once. CDR3 DNA: TGTGCCAGTAGTATACGGCAGGGAGGGGGATCGAGGACTGAAGCTTTCTTT. It encodes CASSIRQGGGSRTEAFF. The chain has TRBV19 and TRBJ1-1, with D perhaps TRBD1 (6 bases). CDR1 is LNHDA, CDR2 SQIVND, per germline (reference sequence). The CDR3 runs 17 residues. V lost 2 bases and J 5 bases, leaving 21 bases between the germline ends. The full variable domain, in which reference TRBV19 and TRBJ1-1 provide the parts outside the CDR3, is DGGITQSPKYLFRKEGQNVTLSCEQNLNHDAMYWYRQDPGQGLRLIYYSQIVNDFQKGDIAEGYSVSREKKESFPLTVTSAQKNPTAFYLCASSIRQGGGSRTEAFFGQGTRLTVV.

The chain employs TRBV4-2 and TRBJ2-5; the match to TRBD2 covers 8 bases. This CDR3 contains 16 residues. The germline V gene encodes CDR1 LGHNA and CDR2 YNFKEQ. The J segment lost 7 bases and the V segment lost 0 bases, leaving 10 bases of the junction unmatched. The CDR3 reads CASSQDSLRGGRTQYF. As DNA, the CDR3 is TGTGCCAGCAGCCAAGATTCCTTACGGGGGGGCCGGACCCAGTACTTC.

The chain joins TRBV18 to TRBJ2-7; TRBD1 matches at 7 bases. The CDR3 extends over 13 amino acids. Trimming removed 3 bases from V and 1 base from J; junction bases left unmatched: 0. CDR1 is KGHSH and CDR2 is LQKENI in the germline V gene. The CDR3 loop is CASSPGQSYEQYF. CDR3 nucleotides: TGTGCCAGCTCACCGGGACAGTCCTACGAGCAGTACTTC.

This sequence joins TRBV3-1 (or the pseudogene TRBV3-2) and TRBJ1-2; D gene unclear. Germline values: CDR1 LGHDT, CDR2 YNNKEL (reference sequence). Trimming pared 1 base from V and 1 base from J, leaving 7 bases between. The CDR3 sequence is 14 residues long. In DNA, the CDR3 is TGTGCCAGCAGCCAAGGTACAGTTAACTATGGCTACACCTTC. Translating gives CASSQGTVNYGYTF.

This clone has just one count. The rearrangement uses TRBV19 and TRBJ2-4; 7 nucleotides line up with TRBD2. V was pared by 6 bases and J by 5 bases, with 10 bases of the junction left unmatched. The length of the CDR3 is 15 residues. Germline assignment: CDR1 LNHDA and CDR2 SQIVND (reference sequence). The CDR3 reads CASSTRTRSQNIQYF. CDR3 in DNA: TGTGCCAGTAGCACCAGGACTAGGTCACAAAACATTCAGTACTTC.

This sequence joins TRBV7-6 and TRBJ1-2; 7 nucleotides match TRBD1. V was pared by 5 bases and J by 6 bases, with 6 bases of the junction left unmatched. The CDR3 has 13 amino acids. CDR1 is SGHVS, CDR2 FNYEAQ, per germline. Written as DNA, the CDR3 is TGTGCCAGCAGCAAACAGGGGCTGGATGGCTACACCTTC. Residues: CASSKQGLDGYTF.

This chain connects TRBV6-5 to TRBJ1-1, with D tentatively TRBD1 (5 bases). The CDR3 has 15 amino acids. V was shortened by 0 bases and J by 3 bases, with 11 bases between the two germline ends. Germline-derived CDR1 and CDR2 are MNHEY and SVGAGI. CDR3 protein: CASSYSNRGDTEAFF. The CDR3 coding sequence is TGTGCCAGCAGTTACTCGAATCGGGGGGACACTGAAGCTTTCTTT.

The chain recombines TRBV25-1 with TRBJ2-7; the match to TRBD1 covers 12 bases. Germline V gene sequence: CDR1 MGHDK, CDR2 SYGVNS. The CDR3 consists of 15 residues. The J segment lost 6 bases and the V segment lost 3 bases, leaving 6 bases of the junction unmatched. The DNA of the CDR3 is TGTGCCAGCAGTGACCCGGGACAGGGGGCTTCCGAGCAGTACTTC. Residues: CASSDPGQGASEQYF.

The chain uses TRBV11-2 and TRBJ2-7, with 14 bases lining up with TRBD2. The CDR3 loop spans 15 amino acids. The germline V gene encodes CDR1 SGHAT and CDR2 FQNNGV. V shed 3 bases, J shed 7 bases, and the junction held 5 bases outside the gene matches. Here the CDR3 DNA reads TGTGCCAGCAGCTTGACTAGCGGGGGGGCACGGGAGCAGTACTTC. Translation gives CASSLTSGGAREQYF. The full variable domain, rest sourced from reference TRBV11-2 and TRBJ2-7, is EAGVAQSPRYKIIEKRQSVAFWCNPISGHATLYWYQQILGQGPKLLIQFQNNGVVDDSQLPKDRFSAERLKGVDSTLKIQPAKLEDSAVYLCASSLTSGGAREQYFGPGTRLTVT.

This clone was counted once. The V and J genes are TRBV5-1 and TRBJ1-1; 7 bases line up with TRBD1. The ends lost 0 bases at V and 1 base at J; junction bases unmatched: 6. In germline, CDR1 is SGHRS, CDR2 YFSETQ. The CDR3 is 16 residues long. The CDR3 protein is CASSLGQGVRNTEAFF. In nucleotides, the CDR3 is TGCGCCAGCAGCTTGGGACAGGGTGTGCGGAACACTGAAGCTTTCTTT.

The V gene is TRBV7-9, the J gene TRBJ2-1; possibly TRBD1 for D (5 bases). Germline loops: CDR1 SEHNR, CDR2 FQNEAQ (reference sequence). The CDR3 runs to 15 residues. V dropped 5 bases and J dropped 6 bases, with 17 bases sitting between them. The DNA for the CDR3 is TGTGCCAGCAGCCCAAGGACACCTTCGTTCAATGAGCAGTTCTTC. It encodes CASSPRTPSFNEQFF.